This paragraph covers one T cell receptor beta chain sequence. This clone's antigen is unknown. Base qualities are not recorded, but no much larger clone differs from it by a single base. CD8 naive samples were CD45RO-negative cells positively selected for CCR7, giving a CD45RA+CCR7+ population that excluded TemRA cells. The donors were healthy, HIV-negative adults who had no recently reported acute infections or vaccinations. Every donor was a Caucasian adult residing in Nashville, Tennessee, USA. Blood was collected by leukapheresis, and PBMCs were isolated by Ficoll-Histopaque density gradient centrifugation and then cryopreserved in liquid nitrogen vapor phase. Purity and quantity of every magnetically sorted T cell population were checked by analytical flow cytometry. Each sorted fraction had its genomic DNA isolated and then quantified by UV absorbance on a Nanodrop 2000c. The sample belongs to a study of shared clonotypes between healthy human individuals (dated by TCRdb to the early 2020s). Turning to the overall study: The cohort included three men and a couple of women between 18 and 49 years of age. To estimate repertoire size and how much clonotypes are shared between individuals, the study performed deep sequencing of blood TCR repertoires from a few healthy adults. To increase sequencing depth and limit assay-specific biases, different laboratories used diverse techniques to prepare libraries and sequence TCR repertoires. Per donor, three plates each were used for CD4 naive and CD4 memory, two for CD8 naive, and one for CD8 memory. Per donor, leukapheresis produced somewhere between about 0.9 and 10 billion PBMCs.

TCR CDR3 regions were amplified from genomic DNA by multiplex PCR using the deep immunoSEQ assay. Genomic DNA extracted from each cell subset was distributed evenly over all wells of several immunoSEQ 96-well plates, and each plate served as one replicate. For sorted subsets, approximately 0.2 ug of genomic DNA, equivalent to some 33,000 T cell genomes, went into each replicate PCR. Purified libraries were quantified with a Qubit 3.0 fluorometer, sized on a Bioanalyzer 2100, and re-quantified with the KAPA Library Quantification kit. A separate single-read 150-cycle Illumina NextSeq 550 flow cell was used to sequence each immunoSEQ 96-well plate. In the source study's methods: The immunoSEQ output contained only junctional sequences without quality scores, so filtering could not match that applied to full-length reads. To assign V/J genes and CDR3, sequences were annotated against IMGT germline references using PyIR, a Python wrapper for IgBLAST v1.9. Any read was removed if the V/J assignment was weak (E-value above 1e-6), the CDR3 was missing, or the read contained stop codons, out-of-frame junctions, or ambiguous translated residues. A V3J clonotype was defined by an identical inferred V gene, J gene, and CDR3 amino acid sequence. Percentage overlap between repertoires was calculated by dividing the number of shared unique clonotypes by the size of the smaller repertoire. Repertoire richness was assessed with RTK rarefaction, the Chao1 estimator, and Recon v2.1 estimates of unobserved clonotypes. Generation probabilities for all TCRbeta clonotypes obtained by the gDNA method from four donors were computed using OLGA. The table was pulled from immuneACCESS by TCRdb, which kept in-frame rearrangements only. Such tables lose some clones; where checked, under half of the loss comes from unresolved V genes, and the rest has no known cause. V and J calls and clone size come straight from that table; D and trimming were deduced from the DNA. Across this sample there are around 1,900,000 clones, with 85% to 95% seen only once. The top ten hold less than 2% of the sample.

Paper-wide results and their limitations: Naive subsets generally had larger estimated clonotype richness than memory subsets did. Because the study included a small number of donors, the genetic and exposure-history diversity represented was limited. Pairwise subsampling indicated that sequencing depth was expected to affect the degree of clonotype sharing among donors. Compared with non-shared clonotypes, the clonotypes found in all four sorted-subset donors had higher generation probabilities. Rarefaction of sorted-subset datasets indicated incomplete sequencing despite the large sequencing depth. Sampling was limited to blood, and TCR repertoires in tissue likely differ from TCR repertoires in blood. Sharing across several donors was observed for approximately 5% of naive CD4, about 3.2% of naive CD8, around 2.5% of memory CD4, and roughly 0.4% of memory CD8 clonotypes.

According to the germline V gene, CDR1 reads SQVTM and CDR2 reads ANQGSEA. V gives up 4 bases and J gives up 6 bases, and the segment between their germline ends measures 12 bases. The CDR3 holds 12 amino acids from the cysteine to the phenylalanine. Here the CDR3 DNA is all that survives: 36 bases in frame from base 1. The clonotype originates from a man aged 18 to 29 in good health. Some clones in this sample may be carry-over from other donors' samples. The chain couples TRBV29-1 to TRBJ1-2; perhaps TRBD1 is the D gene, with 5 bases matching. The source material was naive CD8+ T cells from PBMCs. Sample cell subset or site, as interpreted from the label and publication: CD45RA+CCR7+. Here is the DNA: TGCAGCGTTGCGGGGGACCCGGATGGCTACACCTTC. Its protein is CSVAGDPDGYTF.